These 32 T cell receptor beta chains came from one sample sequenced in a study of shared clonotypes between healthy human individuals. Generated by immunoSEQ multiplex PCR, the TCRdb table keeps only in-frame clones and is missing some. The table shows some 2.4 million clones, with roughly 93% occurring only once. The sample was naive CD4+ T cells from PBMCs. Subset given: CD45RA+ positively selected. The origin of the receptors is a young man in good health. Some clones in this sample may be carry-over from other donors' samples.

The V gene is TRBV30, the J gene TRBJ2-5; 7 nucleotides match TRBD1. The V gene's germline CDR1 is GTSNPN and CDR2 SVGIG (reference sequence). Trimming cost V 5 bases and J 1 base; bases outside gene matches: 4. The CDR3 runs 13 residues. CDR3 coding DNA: TGTGCCTGGGCCGGACAGGCCCAAGAGACCCAGTACTTC. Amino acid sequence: CAWAGQAQETQYF.

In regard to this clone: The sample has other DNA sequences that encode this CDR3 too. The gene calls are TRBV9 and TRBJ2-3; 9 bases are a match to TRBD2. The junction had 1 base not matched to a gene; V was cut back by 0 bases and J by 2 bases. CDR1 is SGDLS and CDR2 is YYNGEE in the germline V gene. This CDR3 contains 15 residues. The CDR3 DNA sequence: TGTGCCAGCAGCGTAGGACTAGCGGTCACAGATACGCAGTATTTT. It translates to CASSVGLAVTDTQYF.

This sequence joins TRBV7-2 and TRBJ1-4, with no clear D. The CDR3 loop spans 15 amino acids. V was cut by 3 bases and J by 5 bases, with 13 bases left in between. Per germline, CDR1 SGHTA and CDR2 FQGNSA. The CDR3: CASSLLPDSNEKLFF. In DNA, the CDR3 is TGTGCCAGCAGCTTGCTCCCGGACTCCAATGAAAAACTGTTTTTT.

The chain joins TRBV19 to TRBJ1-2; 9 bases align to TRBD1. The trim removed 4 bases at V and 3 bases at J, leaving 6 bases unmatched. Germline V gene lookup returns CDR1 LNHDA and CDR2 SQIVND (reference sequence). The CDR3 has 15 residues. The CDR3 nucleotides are TGTGCCAGTAGTACCACTCGGACAGGGGACTATGGCTACACCTTC. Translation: CASSTTRTGDYGYTF. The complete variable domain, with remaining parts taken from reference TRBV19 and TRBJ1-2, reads DGGITQSPKYLFRKEGQNVTLSCEQNLNHDAMYWYRQDPGQGLRLIYYSQIVNDFQKGDIAEGYSVSREKKESFPLTVTSAQKNPTAFYLCASSTTRTGDYGYTFGSGTRLTVV.

As DNA, the CDR3 is TGTGCCAGGATCCAGCGCGGGTTATACTACGAGCAGTACTTC. Residues: CARIQRGLYYEQYF. The genes are TRBV4-2 and TRBJ2-7, with TRBD2 as a possible D gene (5 bases). Trimming stripped 9 bases from V and 3 bases from J, with 18 bases between. Germline V CDR1 and CDR2: LGHNA, YNFKEQ. The CDR3 spans 14 residues.

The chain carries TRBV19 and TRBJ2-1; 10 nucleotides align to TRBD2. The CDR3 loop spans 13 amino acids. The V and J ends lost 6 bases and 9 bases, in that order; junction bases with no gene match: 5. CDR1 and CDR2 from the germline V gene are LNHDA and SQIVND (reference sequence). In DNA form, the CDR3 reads TGTGCCAGTAGGTCTAGCGGGAGAATTGAGCAGTTCTTC. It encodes CASRSSGRIEQFF. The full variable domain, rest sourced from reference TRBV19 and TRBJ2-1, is DGGITQSPKYLFRKEGQNVTLSCEQNLNHDAMYWYRQDPGQGLRLIYYSQIVNDFQKGDIAEGYSVSREKKESFPLTVTSAQKNPTAFYLCASRSSGRIEQFFGPGTRLTVL.

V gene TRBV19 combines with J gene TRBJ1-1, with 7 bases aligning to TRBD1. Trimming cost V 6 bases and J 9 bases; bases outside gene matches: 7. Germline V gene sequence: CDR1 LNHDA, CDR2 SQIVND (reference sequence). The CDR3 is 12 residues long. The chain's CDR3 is CASSQTGPQAFF. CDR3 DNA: TGTGCCAGTAGCCAGACAGGGCCTCAAGCTTTCTTT.

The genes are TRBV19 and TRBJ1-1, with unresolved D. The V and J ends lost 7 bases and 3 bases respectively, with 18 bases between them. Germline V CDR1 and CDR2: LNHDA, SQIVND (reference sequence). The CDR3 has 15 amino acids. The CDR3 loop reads CASTPTATLHTEAFF. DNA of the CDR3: TGTGCCAGTACCCCTACCGCCACGTTGCACACTGAAGCTTTCTTT.

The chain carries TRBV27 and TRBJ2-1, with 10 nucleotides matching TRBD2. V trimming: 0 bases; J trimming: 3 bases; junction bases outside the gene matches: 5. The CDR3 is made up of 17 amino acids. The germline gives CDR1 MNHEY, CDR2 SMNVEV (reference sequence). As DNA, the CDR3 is TGTGCCAGCAGTTTATCGAGCGGGAGGGCATACTACAATGAGCAGTTCTTC. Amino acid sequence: CASSLSSGRAYYNEQFF.

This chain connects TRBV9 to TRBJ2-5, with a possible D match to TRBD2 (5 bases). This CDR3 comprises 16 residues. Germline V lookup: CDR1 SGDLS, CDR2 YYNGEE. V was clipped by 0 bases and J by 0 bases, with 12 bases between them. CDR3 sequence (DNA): TGTGCCAGCAGCGTAGGCGGTAGCGCCCACCAAGAGACCCAGTACTTC. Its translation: CASSVGGSAHQETQYF.

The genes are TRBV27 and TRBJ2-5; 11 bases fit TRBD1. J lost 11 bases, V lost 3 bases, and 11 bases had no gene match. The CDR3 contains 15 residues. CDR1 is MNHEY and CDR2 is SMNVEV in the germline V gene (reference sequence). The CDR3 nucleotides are TGTGCCAGCAGTTTCAGTAGGACAGGGGGCTTGGGGCAGTACTTC. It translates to CASSFSRTGGLGQYF.

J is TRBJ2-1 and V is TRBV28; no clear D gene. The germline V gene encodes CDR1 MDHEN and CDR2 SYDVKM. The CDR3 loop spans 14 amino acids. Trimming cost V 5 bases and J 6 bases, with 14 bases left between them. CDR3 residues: CASSPPLISNEQFF. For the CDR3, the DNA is TGTGCCAGCAGTCCCCCCCTGATCAGCAATGAGCAGTTCTTC. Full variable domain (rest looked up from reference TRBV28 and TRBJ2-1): DVKVTQSSRYLVKRTGEKVFLECVQDMDHENMFWYRQDPGLGLRLIYFSYDVKMKEKGDIPEGYSVSREKKERFSLILESASTNQTSMYLCASSPPLISNEQFFGPGTRLTVL.

The CDR3 region has the DNA TGCGCCAGCAGCCAAGCCGGGACTAACCAAGAGACCCAGTACTTC. Protein: CASSQAGTNQETQYF. V usage is TRBV4-3 and J usage is TRBJ2-5; 7 positions match TRBD2. V was clipped by 1 base and J by 0 bases; unmatched bases: 2. The CDR3 is made up of 15 amino acids. The germline CDR1 and CDR2 sequences are LGHNA and YSLEER.

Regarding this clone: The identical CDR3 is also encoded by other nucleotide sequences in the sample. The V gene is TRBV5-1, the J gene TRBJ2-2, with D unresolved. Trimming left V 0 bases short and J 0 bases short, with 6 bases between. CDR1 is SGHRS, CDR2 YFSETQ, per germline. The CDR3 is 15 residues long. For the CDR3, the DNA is TGCGCCAGCAGCTTGGTCCCGGCGAACACCGGGGAGCTGTTTTTT. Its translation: CASSLVPANTGELFF.

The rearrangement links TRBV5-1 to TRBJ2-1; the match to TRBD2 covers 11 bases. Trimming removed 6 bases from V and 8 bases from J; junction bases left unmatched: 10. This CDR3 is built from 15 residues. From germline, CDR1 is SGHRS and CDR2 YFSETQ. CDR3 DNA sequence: TGCGCCAGCACCCCACTAGCGGGAGCCCCCGATGAGCAGTTCTTC. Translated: CASTPLAGAPDEQFF.

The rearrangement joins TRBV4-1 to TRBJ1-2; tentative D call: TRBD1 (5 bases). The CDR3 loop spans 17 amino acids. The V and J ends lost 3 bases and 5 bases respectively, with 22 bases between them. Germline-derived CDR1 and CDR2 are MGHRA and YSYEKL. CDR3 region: CASSHPIRDPMGYGYTF. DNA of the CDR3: TGCGCCAGCAGCCATCCCATCCGGGACCCGATGGGGTATGGCTACACCTTC.

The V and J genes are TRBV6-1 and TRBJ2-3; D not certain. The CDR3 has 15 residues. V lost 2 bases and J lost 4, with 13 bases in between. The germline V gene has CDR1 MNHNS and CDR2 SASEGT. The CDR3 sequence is CASSEFGYGADTQYF. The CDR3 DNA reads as TGTGCCAGCAGTGAATTTGGCTATGGGGCAGATACGCAGTATTTT.

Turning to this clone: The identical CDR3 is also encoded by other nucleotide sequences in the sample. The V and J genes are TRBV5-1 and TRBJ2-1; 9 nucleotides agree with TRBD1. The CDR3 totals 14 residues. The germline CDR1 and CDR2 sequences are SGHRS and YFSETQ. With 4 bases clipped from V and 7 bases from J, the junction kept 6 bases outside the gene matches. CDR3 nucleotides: TGCGCCAGCAGCCCCGGGACAGGGCTAAATGAGCAGTTCTTC. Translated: CASSPGTGLNEQFF.

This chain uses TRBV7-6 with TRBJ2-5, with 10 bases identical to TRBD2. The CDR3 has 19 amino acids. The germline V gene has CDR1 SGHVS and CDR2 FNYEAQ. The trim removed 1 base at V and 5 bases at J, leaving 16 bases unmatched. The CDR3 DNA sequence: TGTGCCAGCAGCTTAGTAGGGACTAGCGACCCCATCGAGGAGGAGACCCAGTACTTC. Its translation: CASSLVGTSDPIEEETQYF.

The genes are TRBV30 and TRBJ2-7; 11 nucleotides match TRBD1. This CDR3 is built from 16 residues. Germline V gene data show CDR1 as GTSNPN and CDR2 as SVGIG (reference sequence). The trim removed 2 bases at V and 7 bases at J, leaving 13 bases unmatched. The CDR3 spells CAWSYSRTGGASEQYF. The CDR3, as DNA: TGTGCCTGGAGTTATTCCCGGACAGGGGGCGCTTCGGAGCAGTACTTC.

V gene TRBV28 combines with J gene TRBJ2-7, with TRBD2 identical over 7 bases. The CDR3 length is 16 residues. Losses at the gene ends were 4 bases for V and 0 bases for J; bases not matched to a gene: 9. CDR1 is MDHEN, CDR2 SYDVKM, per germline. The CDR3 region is CASSYLGGGPSYEQYF. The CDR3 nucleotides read TGTGCCAGCAGTTATCTTGGGGGAGGGCCCTCCTACGAGCAGTACTTC.

The CDR3 DNA is TGCGCCAGCAGCTTTGCGGGAGGTAGCACCGGGGAGCTGTTTTTT. Its protein is CASSFAGGSTGELFF. The rearrangement links TRBV5-1 to TRBJ2-2, with 8 bases fitting TRBD2. V was clipped by 2 bases and J by 4 bases; unmatched bases: 4. Germline CDR1 is SGHRS and CDR2 is YFSETQ. This CDR3 comprises 15 residues. The full variable domain, in which reference TRBV5-1 and TRBJ2-2 provide the parts outside the CDR3, is KAGVTQTPRYLIKTRGQQVTLSCSPISGHRSVSWYQQTPGQGLQFLFEYFSETQRNKGNFPGRFSGRQFSNSRSEMNVSTLELGDSALYLCASSFAGGSTGELFFGEGSRLTVL.

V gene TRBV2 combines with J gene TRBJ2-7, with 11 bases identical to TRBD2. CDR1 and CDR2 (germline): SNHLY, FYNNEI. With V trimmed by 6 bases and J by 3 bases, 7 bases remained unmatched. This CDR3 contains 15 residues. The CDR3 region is CASRQPGTSGYEQYF. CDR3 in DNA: TGTGCCAGCAGACAACCCGGGACTAGCGGCTACGAGCAGTACTTC. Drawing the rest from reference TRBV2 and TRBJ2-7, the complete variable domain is EPEVTQTPSHQVTQMGQEVILRCVPISNHLYFYWYRQILGQKVEFLVSFYNNEISEKSEIFDDQFSVERPDGSNFTLKIRSTKLEDSAMYFCASRQPGTSGYEQYFGPGTRLTVT.

The CDR3 is CASSRPSGRQNTQYF. CDR3 sequence (DNA): TGTGCCAGCAGCCGTCCTAGCGGTCGCCAGAATACGCAGTATTTT. This chain links TRBV14 with TRBJ2-3; 7 bases align to TRBD2. The CDR3 extends over 15 amino acids. Trimming removed 4 bases from V and 7 bases from J; junction bases left unmatched: 11. CDR1 SGHDN and CDR2 FVKESK come from the germline V gene.

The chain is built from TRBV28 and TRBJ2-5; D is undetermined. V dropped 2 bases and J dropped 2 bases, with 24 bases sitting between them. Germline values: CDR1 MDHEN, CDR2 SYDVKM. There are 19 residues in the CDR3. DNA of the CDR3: TGTGCCAGCAGTTTAATTGGGCAGGTGAGGTACGAACCTCAAGAGACCCAGTACTTC. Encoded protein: CASSLIGQVRYEPQETQYF.

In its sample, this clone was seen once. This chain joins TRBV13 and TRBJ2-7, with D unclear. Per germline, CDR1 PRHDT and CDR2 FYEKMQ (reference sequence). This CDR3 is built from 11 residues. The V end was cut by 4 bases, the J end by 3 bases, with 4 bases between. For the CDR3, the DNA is TGTGCCAGCAGCTCCAACTACGAGCAGTACTTC. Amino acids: CASSSNYEQYF.

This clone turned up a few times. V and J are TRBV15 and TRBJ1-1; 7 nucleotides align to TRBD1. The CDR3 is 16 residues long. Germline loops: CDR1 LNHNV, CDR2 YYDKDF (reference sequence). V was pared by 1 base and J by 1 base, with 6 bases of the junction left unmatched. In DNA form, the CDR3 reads TGTGCCACCAGCAGAGGAATGACAGGGAGGAACACTGAAGCTTTCTTT. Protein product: CATSRGMTGRNTEAFF. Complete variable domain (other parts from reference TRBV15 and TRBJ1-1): DAMVIQNPRYQVTQFGKPVTLSCSQTLNHNVMYWYQQKSSQAPKLLFHYYDKDFNNEADTPDNFQSRRPNTSFCFLDIRSPGLGDTAMYLCATSRGMTGRNTEAFFGQGTRLTVV.

The CDR3 nucleotides are TGTGCCAGCAGCTTATTTGTCGAACAGGATAATTCACCCCTCCACTTT. Encoded protein: CASSLFVEQDNSPLHF. This chain joins TRBV5-6 and TRBJ1-6; D perhaps matches TRBD1 (5 bases). V was shortened by 2 bases and J by 5 bases, with 14 bases between the two germline ends. The CDR3 is 16 residues long. Germline values: CDR1 SGHDT, CDR2 YYEEEE.

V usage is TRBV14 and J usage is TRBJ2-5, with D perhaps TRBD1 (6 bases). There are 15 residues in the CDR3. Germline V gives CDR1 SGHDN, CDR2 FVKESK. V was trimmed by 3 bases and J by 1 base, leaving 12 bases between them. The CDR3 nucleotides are TGTGCCAGCAGCCAGGACAGAAAATTCCAAGAGACCCAGTACTTC. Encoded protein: CASSQDRKFQETQYF. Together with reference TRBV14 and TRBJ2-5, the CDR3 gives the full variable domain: EAGVTQFPSHSVIEKGQTVTLRCDPISGHDNLYWYRRVMGKEIKFLLHFVKESKQDESGMPNNRFLAERTGGTYSTLKVQPAELEDSGVYFCASSQDRKFQETQYFGPGTRLLVL.

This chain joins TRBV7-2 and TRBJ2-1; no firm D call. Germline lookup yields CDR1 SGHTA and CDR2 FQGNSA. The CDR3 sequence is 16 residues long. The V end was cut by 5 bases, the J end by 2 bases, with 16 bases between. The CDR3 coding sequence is TGTGCCAGCAGCCCGGGTCTCGACTTGACCTACAATGAGCAGTTCTTC. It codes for CASSPGLDLTYNEQFF.

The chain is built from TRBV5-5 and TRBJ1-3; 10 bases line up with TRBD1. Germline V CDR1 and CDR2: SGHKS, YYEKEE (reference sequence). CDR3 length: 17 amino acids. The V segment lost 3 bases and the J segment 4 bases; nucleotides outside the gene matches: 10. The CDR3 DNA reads TGTGCCAGCAGCTCCACGTGGGGACAGGGGTACGGAAACACCATATATTTT. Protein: CASSSTWGQGYGNTIYF.

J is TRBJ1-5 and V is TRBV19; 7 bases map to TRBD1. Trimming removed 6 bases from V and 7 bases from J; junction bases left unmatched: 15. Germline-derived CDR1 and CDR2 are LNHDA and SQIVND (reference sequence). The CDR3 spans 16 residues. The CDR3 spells CASSSTRAQGNQPQHF. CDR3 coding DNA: TGTGCCAGTAGCTCAACTAGGGCACAGGGGAACCAGCCCCAGCATTTT.